The T cell receptor (beta chain) under discussion was sequenced for a study of OX40 agonist ivuxolimab in advanced cancers. Study findings and constraints: Blood T cells, both CD4+ and CD8+, expanded clonally by week 6 at 0.1 to 3.0 mg/kg. Among the nonresponders, some also had low normalized T-cell clonal expansion.

V shed 3 bases, J shed 0 bases, and the junction held 2 bases outside the gene matches. CDR1 and CDR2 from the germline V gene are SGHRS and YFSETQ. This CDR3 is built from 14 residues. Regarding this clone: What it binds is unknown.

Method: immunoSEQ multiplex PCR; TCRdb's copy keeps in-frame clones and lacks some. The sample has approximately 70,000 clones; around 89% are singletons. This TCR was sampled from an adult with an advanced solid tumor such as melanoma, head and neck, liver or kidney cancer. The chain has TRBV5-1 and TRBJ1-2; 7 nucleotides align to TRBD1. The source was CD4+ or CD8+ T cells sorted from blood, collected in a trial of the OX40 agonist ivuxolimab. The CDR3 loop reads CASSSTGANYGYTF. CDR3 bases: TGCGCCAGCAGCTCCACAGGGGCTAACTATGGCTACACCTTC.